The 5 T cell receptor beta chains in this list originate from one sample, sequenced in a study of CD8 T cells in ankylosing spondylitis (dated 2017 in TCRdb). Findings and caveats that apply to the study as a whole: Blood from ankylosing spondylitis patients appeared to be characterized by a TCR beta motif composed of under 10 highly homologous amino acid variants.

Libraries came from 5' RACE. Sequencing was performed on an Illumina HiSeq 2500. TCRdb's own reprocessing of the public reads used fastp at Q25 and MiXCR and kept productive beta chains. Under each unique CDR3 protein, matching rows form one entry showing the most common genes and DNA. The sample yields 650,000 to 800,000 distinct CDR3 sequences; under 20% were counted once. The ten most abundant clones make up roughly a fifth of the sample. For these TCRs, the target antigens are not known. The sequencing input was blood, either unsorted or a sorted T cell fraction (not recorded which). These receptors originate from a male donor with ankylosing spondylitis.

V and J are TRBV18 and TRBJ2-5; D assignment may be TRBD1 or TRBD2 (5 bases each). Trimming pared 0 bases from V and 4 bases from J, leaving 9 bases between. From germline, CDR1 is KGHSH and CDR2 LQKENI. CDR3 length: 14 amino acids. CDR3 sequence: CASSPPGVAETQYF. The DNA of the CDR3 is TGTGCCAGCTCACCACCGGGGGTTGCAGAGACCCAGTACTTC.

The chain couples TRBV6-2 or TRBV6-3 to TRBJ2-4; a weak D match, TRBD2 (6 bases). V was pared by 8 bases and J by 6 bases, with 17 bases between. Germline assignment: CDR1 MNHEY and CDR2 SVGEGT. There are 14 residues in the CDR3. CDR3 region: CASSYGAGPNIQYF. DNA for the CDR3: TGTGCCAGCTCCTACGGGGCGGGGCCAAACATTCAGTACTTC.

The V gene is TRBV3-1, the J gene TRBJ2-1; the match to TRBD1 covers 7 bases. The CDR3 spans 14 residues. CDR1 and CDR2 from the germline V gene are LGHDT and YNNKEL (reference sequence). J was trimmed by 8 bases and V by 4 bases; bases with no gene match: 8. This CDR3 reads CASSLRTGSDEQFF. CDR3 bases: TGTGCCAGCAGCCTTAGGACAGGTTCGGATGAGCAGTTCTTC.

The chain has TRBV11-2 and TRBJ2-7; no definite D call. Germline V gene data show CDR1 as SGHAT and CDR2 as FQNNGV. Trimming took off 3 bases at V and 3 bases at J, with 15 bases between the two ends. There are 15 residues in the CDR3. The CDR3 bases are TGTGCCAGCAGCTTGGACCGGACGCCGGGCTACGAGCAGTACTTC. Translating gives CASSLDRTPGYEQYF.

The rearrangement uses TRBV14 and TRBJ2-5; 10 nucleotides line up with TRBD1. This CDR3 is built from 16 residues. Germline assignment: CDR1 SGHDN and CDR2 FVKESK. After removal of 5 bases from V and 3 bases from J, the junction contained 9 bases not matched to a gene. The CDR3 reads CASSTPGQGVEETQYF. DNA of the CDR3: TGTGCCAGCAGCACTCCCGGACAGGGGGTTGAAGAGACCCAGTACTTC.